This is a list of T cell receptor beta chains from one sample in a study of shared clonotypes between healthy human individuals. This table comes from immunoSEQ multiplex PCR, and its TCRdb copy is limited to in-frame clones, with some not included. The sample yields about 2.4 million clones, 90% to 95% seen once. Sequenced: naive CD4+ T cells from PBMCs. The receptors were sampled from a man younger than 35 in good health. Some clones in this sample may be carry-over from other donors' samples. CDR3s include the opening cysteine and the closing phenylalanine or tryptophan. The D gene is left open where the match is weak. Where a row states a size, it is once, few, many or the class of an expanded clone; other rows omit it.

abundance	d_gene	len	v_gene	j_gene	CDR3aa	CDR3nt
.	TRBD1	15	TRBV28	TRBJ1-4	CASSSATGGNEKLFF	TGTGCCAGCAGCTCCGCAACAGGGGGGAATGAAAAACTGTTTTTT
.	TRBD2	13	TRBV7-9	TRBJ2-7	CASQLAGGYEQYF	TGTGCCAGCCAGCTAGCGGGAGGTTACGAGCAGTACTTC
.	.	13	TRBV6-5	TRBJ2-7	CASGGSQTYEQYF	TGTGCCAGCGGGGGGAGCCAAACCTACGAGCAGTACTTC
.	TRBD2	14	TRBV5-1	TRBJ2-7	CASSLDSGSYEQYF	TGCGCCAGCAGCTTGGACAGCGGGAGTTACGAGCAGTACTTC
.	.	13	TRBV6-5	TRBJ2-3	CASSLRHTDTQYF	TGTGCCAGCAGTTTGCGGCACACAGATACGCAGTATTTT
.	TRBD2	14	TRBV10-3	TRBJ2-1	CAIRLAGGPNEQFF	TGTGCCATCAGGTTAGCGGGAGGGCCGAATGAGCAGTTCTTC
.	.	14	TRBV9	TRBJ1-1	CASSVTQRNTEAFF	TGTGCCAGCAGCGTAACACAACGGAACACTGAAGCTTTCTTT
.	TRBD2	15	TRBV5-1	TRBJ2-3	CASSPGLAGSDTQYF	TGCGCCAGCAGCCCTGGACTAGCGGGATCGGATACGCAGTATTTT
.	.	16	TRBV19	TRBJ1-3	CASTRRRGLSGNTIYF	TGTGCCAGTACCCGGCGCAGGGGCTTATCTGGAAACACCATATATTTT
.	.	15	TRBV7-2	TRBJ2-2	CASSWYWGNTGELFF	TGTGCCAGCAGCTGGTATTGGGGGAACACCGGGGAGCTGTTTTTT
.	.	12	TRBV6-5	TRBJ1-1	CASSLGHSEAFF	TGTGCCAGCAGCCTCGGACATTCTGAAGCTTTCTTT
once	.	14	TRBV30	TRBJ2-7	CAWSDRRNSYEQYF	TGTGCCTGGAGTGATAGGCGGAATTCCTACGAGCAGTACTTC
.	.	14	TRBV4-1	TRBJ2-1	CASSQLARLNEQFF	TGCGCCAGCAGCCAATTGGCCAGGCTAAATGAGCAGTTCTTC
.	TRBD2	15	TRBV6-1	TRBJ2-1	CASSEEVAGVHEQFF	TGTGCCAGCAGTGAAGAGGTAGCGGGAGTTCATGAGCAGTTCTTC
.	.	16	TRBV28	TRBJ1-2	CASSYERSGANYGYTF	TGTGCCAGCAGTTATGAAAGGAGCGGGGCGAACTATGGCTACACCTTC
once	.	13	TRBV7-8	TRBJ1-1	CASSMDISTEAFF	TGTGCCAGCAGCATGGACATTTCTACTGAAGCTTTCTTT
.	TRBD2	15	TRBV5-1	TRBJ2-1	CASSLAGALTNEQFF	TGCGCCAGCAGCTTAGCGGGGGCCCTGACCAATGAGCAGTTCTTC
.	TRBD2	19	TRBV14	TRBJ2-1	CASSHLWGTSGGSYNEQFF	TGTGCCAGCAGCCACCTATGGGGGACTAGCGGGGGCTCCTACAATGAGCAGTTCTTC
.	.	14	TRBV28	TRBJ1-5	CASRPMGPSQPQHF	TGTGCCAGCCGGCCAATGGGCCCCTCTCAGCCCCAGCATTTT
.	.	17	TRBV9	TRBJ1-3	CASSVGKGSASGNTIYF	TGTGCCAGCAGCGTAGGGAAGGGATCAGCCTCTGGAAACACCATATATTTT
.	.	15	TRBV6-5	TRBJ1-3	CASSYARDSGNTIYF	TGTGCCAGCAGTTACGCCAGGGACTCTGGAAACACCATATATTTT
.	.	13	TRBV28	TRBJ1-1	CASSLGTVIEAFF	TGTGCCAGCAGTTTAGGCACAGTCATCGAAGCTTTCTTT
.	.	15	TRBV15	TRBJ2-5	CATSRDGGVQETQYF	TGTGCCACCAGCAGAGATGGTGGCGTTCAAGAGACCCAGTACTTC
.	TRBD1	16	TRBV7-3	TRBJ2-2	CASSLTGTANTGELFF	TGTGCCAGCAGCTTAACCGGGACAGCGAACACCGGGGAGCTGTTTTTT
.	TRBD1	15	TRBV6-5	TRBJ1-1	CASTSPRQGNTEAFF	TGTGCCAGCACCTCCCCCAGACAGGGGAACACTGAAGCTTTCTTT
.	.	15	TRBV6-5	TRBJ2-7	CASSYSGQGSNEQYF	TGTGCCAGCAGTTACTCCGGGCAGGGCAGCAACGAGCAGTACTTC
.	.	13	TRBV9	TRBJ2-1	CASSVQGMNEQFF	TGTGCCAGCAGCGTGCAGGGCATGAATGAGCAGTTCTTC
.	.	14	TRBV5-1	TRBJ2-2	CASSLGGTDGELFF	TGCGCCAGCAGCCTGGGCGGGACGGACGGGGAGCTGTTTTTT
once	.	17	TRBV4-1	TRBJ1-3	CASSATGSPFSGNTIYF	TGCGCCAGCAGCGCTACAGGGTCCCCTTTCTCTGGAAACACCATATATTTT
once	.	16	TRBV5-4	TRBJ2-2	CASSFQEQPGTGELFF	TGTGCCAGCAGCTTTCAGGAGCAGCCGGGCACCGGGGAGCTGTTTTTT
.	.	13	TRBV6-1	TRBJ2-1	CASSSPPLPEQFF	TGTGCCAGCAGTTCACCTCCGCTCCCTGAGCAGTTCTTC
.	TRBD2	16	TRBV11-2	TRBJ2-3	CASSPTRSGSSDTQYF	TGTGCCAGCAGCCCGACCCGTAGCGGGAGCTCAGATACGCAGTATTTT
once	.	13	TRBV7-3	TRBJ1-2	CASSQGANYGYTF	TGTGCCAGCAGCCAAGGGGCGAACTATGGCTACACCTTC
.	TRBD1	15	TRBV5-6	TRBJ1-5	CASSLDRGLNQPQHF	TGTGCCAGCAGCTTGGACAGGGGGCTGAATCAGCCCCAGCATTTT
once	TRBD2	16	TRBV9	TRBJ2-3	CASSVARAGAADTQYF	TGTGCCAGCAGCGTAGCAAGGGCGGGAGCGGCAGATACGCAGTATTTT